One sample yielded the 30 T cell receptor beta chains listed below, sequenced in a study of early T cells in non-severe SARS-CoV-2 infection. MiXCR was run by TCRdb on the 5' RACE reads, yielding one entry per CDR3 protein. This table holds some 80,000 distinct CDR3 sequences, 8% to 13% found once. The material sequenced was whole blood, taken at baseline. Receptors were obtained from an adult who was a healthcare worker with PCR-confirmed SARS-CoV-2 infection or an uninfected control (not recorded which).

CDR3 in amino acids: CASSYGHQNTEAFF. The CDR3 DNA reads as TGTGCCAGCAGCTACGGACACCAGAACACTGAAGCTTTCTTT. The chain joins TRBV7-8 to TRBJ1-1, with D tentatively TRBD1 (5 bases). The germline gives CDR1 SGHVS, CDR2 FQNEAQ. V lost 4 bases, J lost 1 base, and 10 bases lay in between. The CDR3 extends over 14 amino acids.

The sample holds many counts of this clonotype. The rearrangement links TRBV11-1 to TRBJ1-1; 8 nucleotides match TRBD1. J was trimmed by 6 bases and V by 5 bases; bases with no gene match: 5. The CDR3 contains 13 residues. The germline V gene encodes CDR1 SGHAT and CDR2 FQDESV (reference sequence). CDR3 loop: CASSTQGASEAFF. The CDR3 DNA reads TGTGCCAGCAGCACGCAGGGGGCATCTGAAGCTTTCTTT.

The rearrangement links TRBV27 to TRBJ2-4; no firm D call. Trimming removed 4 bases from V and 3 bases from J, with 1 base in between. The germline V gene has CDR1 MNHEY and CDR2 SMNVEV (reference sequence). The CDR3 runs to 11 residues. This chain's CDR3 is CASSYKNIQYF. The CDR3 DNA sequence: TGTGCCAGCAGTTACAAAAACATTCAGTACTTC.

The chain carries TRBV19 and TRBJ2-7; no firm D call. This CDR3 contains 13 residues. Germline CDR1 is LNHDA and CDR2 is SQIVND (reference sequence). The V end was cut by 2 bases, the J end by 2 bases, with 7 bases between. As DNA, the CDR3 is TGTGCCAGTAGTATACCCGGACCCTACGAGCAGTACTTC. Its protein product is CASSIPGPYEQYF.

Ten or more counts support this clonotype. The chain employs TRBV10-3 and TRBJ2-3; 7 nucleotides match TRBD1. Germline lookup yields CDR1 ENHRY and CDR2 SYGVKD. The CDR3 totals 16 residues. Trimming removed 0 bases from V and 4 bases from J; junction bases left unmatched: 7. CDR3 residues: CAISESKGAGADTQYF. As DNA, the CDR3 is TGTGCCATCAGTGAGTCGAAGGGGGCCGGTGCAGATACGCAGTATTTT.

The sample holds many counts of this clonotype. The chain is built from TRBV19 and TRBJ2-7; 7 positions agree with TRBD2. V dropped 5 bases and J dropped 4; count of bases not matched to a gene: 5. This CDR3 is built from 13 residues. Germline V lookup: CDR1 LNHDA, CDR2 SQIVND (reference sequence). In DNA form, the CDR3 reads TGTGCCAGTAGTCCGGGACTACCTTACGAGCAGTACTTC. Encoded protein: CASSPGLPYEQYF.

The rearrangement joins TRBV27 to TRBJ2-3; 8 bases align to TRBD2. Germline trimming cut 3 bases from V and 4 bases from J; bases unmatched to any gene: 6. Germline lookup yields CDR1 MNHEY and CDR2 SMNVEV (reference sequence). This CDR3 comprises 15 residues. The CDR3: CASSFVREEADTQYF. The CDR3, as DNA: TGTGCCAGCAGTTTCGTGCGGGAGGAGGCAGATACGCAGTATTTT.

This clonotype was counted only a few times. The genes are TRBV18 and TRBJ2-5, with D perhaps TRBD2 (5 bases). The V gene lost 1 base and the J gene lost 5 bases, with 8 bases spanning the gap. Germline CDR1 and CDR2: KGHSH and LQKENI. This CDR3 has 13 amino acids. CDR3 nucleotide sequence: TGTGCCAGCTCACCACGCAGCGGTGAGACCCAGTACTTC. Residues: CASSPRSGETQYF. Looking up the rest from reference TRBV18 and TRBJ2-5 gives the full variable domain: NAGVMQNPRHLVRRRGQEARLRCSPMKGHSHVYWYRQLPEEGLKFMVYLQKENIIDESGMPKERFSAEFPKEGPSILRIQQVVRGDSAAYFCASSPRSGETQYFGPGTRLLVL.

The V call is TRBV20-1, the J call TRBJ2-2; D may be TRBD2 (6 bases). Trimming removed 0 bases from V and 6 bases from J, with 14 bases in between. CDR1 and CDR2 from the germline V gene are DFQATT and SNEGSKA (reference sequence). The CDR3 length is 15 residues. CDR3 region: CSARDPGVKPGELFF. CDR3 bases: TGCAGTGCTAGAGATCCGGGAGTGAAGCCCGGGGAGCTGTTTTTT.

This clonotype was recorded at least ten times. CDR3 protein: CASSPTGTGGWEDTQYF. The CDR3 DNA is TGCGCCAGCAGCCCTACCGGGACAGGGGGGTGGGAAGATACGCAGTATTTT. The chain links TRBV4-1 to TRBJ2-3; 11 bases are a match to TRBD1. Germline CDR1 is MGHRA and CDR2 is YSYEKL. The V and J ends lost 4 bases and 5 bases, in that order; junction bases with no gene match: 11. The CDR3 sequence is 17 residues long.

The table lists this clonotype with a few counts. The chain uses TRBV12-2 and TRBJ1-2; no check of the table's D call, TRBD1, against the DNA was made. TRBV12-2 is a pseudogene. This CDR3 is 13 amino acids long. CDR3: CASRLTRGGGYTF. CDR3 nucleotides: TGTGCAAGTCGCTTGACGCGAGGGGGAGGCTACACCTTC.

This clonotype was observed once. Possible read error: a much larger clone is one base away. The CDR3 loop reads CARSRDRGGWHEQFF. The DNA of the CDR3 is TGTGCCAGATCCCGGGACAGGGGTGGCTGGCATGAGCAGTTCTTC. This chain links TRBV9 with TRBJ2-1; 10 nucleotides line up with TRBD1. This CDR3 is built from 15 residues. Germline CDR1 reads SGDLS; CDR2 reads YYNGEE. J lost 8 bases, V lost 8 bases, and 13 bases had no gene match.

This clonotype was detected ten times or more. The J gene is TRBJ1-4, the V gene TRBV6-6; D is undetermined. This CDR3 is built from 13 residues. Deletions cut 9 bases from V and 2 bases from J, with 10 bases between. Germline V CDR1 and CDR2: MNHNY, SVGAGI (reference sequence). The CDR3 coding sequence is TGTGCCAGTAAGACGTACACTAATGAAAAACTGTTTTTT. Translating gives CASKTYTNEKLFF.

This clonotype appeared many times. The V and J genes are TRBV6-1 and TRBJ1-2; perhaps TRBD1 as D (6 bases). CDR1 and CDR2 (germline): MNHNS, SASEGT. This CDR3 has 15 residues. Trimming shortened V by 3 bases and J by 4 bases, and 15 bases separated the two germline ends. As DNA, the CDR3 is TGTGCCAGCAGTGATACGGGGGGCGGAGGCTATGGCTACACCTTC. Protein: CASSDTGGGGYGYTF.

In regard to this clonotype: A much larger clone is a single base away; this may be a read error. The chain recombines TRBV2 with TRBJ1-2, with D hard to call. V lost 5 bases and J lost 1, with 2 bases in between. The CDR3 runs 11 residues. CDR1 SNHLY and CDR2 FYNNEI come from the germline V gene. In nucleotides, the CDR3 is TGTGCCAGCAGTAATAACTATGGCTACACCTTC. This sequence encodes CASSNNYGYTF.

This clonotype was seen a few times. The chain links TRBV5-1 to TRBJ2-7; D is uncertain. Deletions cut 4 bases from V and 6 bases from J, with 20 bases between. Per germline, CDR1 SGHRS and CDR2 YFSETQ. The length of the CDR3 is 15 residues. CDR3 in DNA: TGCGCCAGCAGCCCCGAACCAGCCGGTTCCCTCGAGCAGTACTTC. Translation: CASSPEPAGSLEQYF.

This clonotype was recorded at least ten times. The chain carries TRBV7-3 and TRBJ1-1; no clear D. CDR1 is SGHTA and CDR2 is FQGTGA in the germline V gene. Between the trimmed V and J ends, which lost 2 bases and 0 bases, there was a span of 4 bases. This CDR3 has 13 residues. The CDR3 nucleotides are TGTGCCAGCAGCTTATACATGAACACTGAAGCTTTCTTT. As protein: CASSLYMNTEAFF.

The V gene is TRBV27, the J gene TRBJ2-7, with D possibly matching TRBD2 (7 bases). The germline V gene encodes CDR1 MNHEY and CDR2 SMNVEV (reference sequence). V was shortened by 5 bases and J by 3 bases, with 26 bases between the two germline ends. This CDR3 is built from 18 residues. The DNA of the CDR3 is TGTGCCAGCAGTCCCGCGGGGGCAGGGGAGCTCCACTACTACGAGCAGTACTTC. Translated: CASSPAGAGELHYYEQYF.

This clonotype was observed a few times. The chain combines TRBV3-1 with TRBJ1-2, with D maybe TRBD1 (6 bases). This CDR3 has 14 residues. The germline CDR1 and CDR2 sequences are LGHDT and YNNKEL (reference sequence). Trimming pared 3 bases from V and 8 bases from J, leaving 16 bases between. CDR3 DNA: TGTGCCAGCAGCCAGGCGACAGGCACGTGGGGCTACACCTTC. Translated: CASSQATGTWGYTF.

The rearrangement links TRBV28 to TRBJ2-7, with D unresolved. V lost 3 bases and J lost 0, with 6 bases in between. The CDR3 runs 13 residues. Germline V lookup: CDR1 MDHEN, CDR2 SYDVKM. CDR3 nucleotide sequence: TGTGCCAGCAGTTTGAAGGTCTCCTACGAGCAGTACTTC. The encoded protein is CASSLKVSYEQYF.

The chain couples TRBV5-1 to TRBJ2-5; D unclear. The CDR3 covers 16 residues. Trimming stripped 0 bases from V and 1 base from J, with 13 bases between. CDR1 is SGHRS and CDR2 is YFSETQ in the germline V gene. CDR3 amino acids: CASSLAFRPSQETQYF. The CDR3 DNA follows: TGCGCCAGCAGCTTGGCCTTTAGACCCAGCCAAGAGACCCAGTACTTC.

This clonotype occurred many times. The rearrangement links TRBV7-8 to TRBJ2-7; D remains ambiguous. The germline gives CDR1 SGHVS, CDR2 FQNEAQ. Trimming left V 0 bases short and J 8 bases short, with 8 bases between. This CDR3 comprises 12 residues. The CDR3 coding sequence is TGTGCCAGCAGCTTAGCCGATAGGAAGCAGTACTTC. It specifies CASSLADRKQYF. The variable domain in full, completed from reference TRBV7-8 and TRBJ2-7, reads GAGVSQSPRYKVAKRGQDVALRCDPISGHVSLFWYQQALGQGPEFLTYFQNEAQLDKSGLPSDRFFAERPEGSVSTLKIQRTQQEDSAVYLCASSLADRKQYFGPGTRLTVT.

The table lists this clonotype with a few counts. V is TRBV6-1 and J is TRBJ2-3; 7 positions agree with TRBD1. V was pared by 6 bases and J by 1 base, with 4 bases of the junction left unmatched. Germline values: CDR1 MNHNS, CDR2 SASEGT. The CDR3 consists of 14 residues. CDR3 loop: CASRRGTGTDTQYF. CDR3 in DNA: TGTGCCAGCAGACGTGGGACAGGCACAGATACGCAGTATTTT.

The sample holds many counts of this clonotype. The CDR3 loop is CSARPPISTAGVSSYEQYF. Written as DNA, the CDR3 is TGCAGTGCTAGACCTCCAATATCTACAGCGGGTGTCAGCTCCTACGAGCAGTACTTC. The chain has TRBV20-1 and TRBJ2-7; perhaps TRBD2 as D (6 bases). The CDR3 consists of 19 residues. Trimming left V 2 bases short and J 0 bases short, with 26 bases between. Germline V lookup: CDR1 DFQATT, CDR2 SNEGSKA (reference sequence).

The J gene is TRBJ2-1, the V gene TRBV3-1; 7 bases are shared with TRBD2. In germline, CDR1 is LGHDT, CDR2 YNNKEL (reference sequence). The V gene end was trimmed by 4 bases and the J gene end by 6 bases; junction bases not matched to a gene: 12. This CDR3 region has 16 residues. CDR3 protein: CASSPTMGGGINEQFF. In DNA, the CDR3 is TGTGCCAGCAGCCCCACCATGGGGGGAGGGATCAATGAGCAGTTCTTC.

This clonotype was counted a few times. The chain links TRBV28 to TRBJ2-7; a weak D match, TRBD1 (6 bases). Trimming pared 6 bases from V and 2 bases from J, leaving 14 bases between. The length of the CDR3 is 14 residues. The germline gives CDR1 MDHEN, CDR2 SYDVKM. CDR3 region: CASRRTVQPYEQYF. DNA of the CDR3: TGTGCCAGCAGACGGACAGTCCAGCCCTACGAGCAGTACTTC.

The chain links TRBV4-1 to TRBJ2-7; TRBD1 might be the D (6 bases). The CDR3 is 15 residues long. Germline CDR1 reads MGHRA; CDR2 reads YSYEKL. Trimming stripped 3 bases from V and 3 bases from J, with 15 bases between. This CDR3 is CASSHTGGGNYEQYF. Here the CDR3 DNA reads TGCGCCAGCAGCCACACCGGTGGGGGCAACTACGAGCAGTACTTC.

The chain has TRBV11-1 and TRBJ2-5, with D possibly being TRBD2 (6 bases). The CDR3 contains 14 residues. The ends were cut back, 5 bases at V and 7 bases at J, with 17 bases in the middle. The germline V gene has CDR1 SGHAT and CDR2 FQDESV (reference sequence). The CDR3 region is CASSPGTDGGTQYF. The CDR3 coding sequence is TGTGCCAGCAGCCCCGGGACGGACGGGGGGACCCAGTACTTC. The whole variable domain, remainder taken from reference TRBV11-1 and TRBJ2-5, is EAEVAQSPRYKITEKSQAVAFWCDPISGHATLYWYRQILGQGPELLVQFQDESVVDDSQLPKDRFSAERLKGVDSTLKIQPAELGDSAMYLCASSPGTDGGTQYFGPGTRLLVL.

This sequence joins TRBV7-9 and TRBJ2-1; possibly TRBD2 for D (6 bases). The germline CDR1 and CDR2 sequences are SEHNR and FQNEAQ (reference sequence). V was cut by 8 bases and J by 4 bases, with 15 bases left in between. CDR3 length: 14 amino acids. The CDR3 sequence: CASQLATSYNEQFF. CDR3 sequence (DNA): TGTGCCAGCCAGCTGGCGACTAGTTACAATGAGCAGTTCTTC. The variable domain in full, with the rest retrieved from reference TRBV7-9 and TRBJ2-1, is DTGVSQNPRHKITKRGQNVTFRCDPISEHNRLYWYRQTLGQGPEFLTYFQNEAQLEKSRLLSDRFSAERPKGSFSTLEIQRTEQGDSAMYLCASQLATSYNEQFFGPGTRLTVL.

The V gene is TRBV24-1, the J gene TRBJ2-1, with 7 nucleotides matching TRBD2. The CDR3 runs to 15 residues. The trim removed 8 bases at V and 0 bases at J, leaving 6 bases unmatched. Looked up from germline, CDR1 is KGHDR and CDR2 is SFDVKD. CDR3 DNA sequence: TGTGCCACCACGGCTAGCGGCAACTCCTACAATGAGCAGTTCTTC. Protein product: CATTASGNSYNEQFF.